A selection of T cell receptor beta chains follows, all from one sample in a study of T cell responses to AZD1222 COVID-19 vaccine. This table comes from immunoSEQ multiplex PCR, and its TCRdb copy is limited to in-frame clones, with some not included. The data hold 52,000 or so clones, with 70% to 85% observed a single time. Sequencing was performed on peripheral blood, taken on day 0 of AZD1222 vaccination. These receptors were obtained from an adult in good health. The CDR3 runs from the conserved cysteine through the conserved F or W. A D gene is named only where the DNA matches it firmly. Only some rows state a clone size, as once, few, many or a class for expanded clones.

D: TRBD1; size: -; V: TRBV29-1; length: 15; J: TRBJ1-2; DNA: TGCAGCGCCGGGGACAGGGGTTCAGGGAACTATGGCTACACCTTC; CDR3: CSAGDRGSGNYGYTF
D: TRBD1; size: -; V: TRBV19; length: 19; J: TRBJ1-5; DNA: TGTGCCAGTAGTTCTCGGGACAGGGGAACGATATCTAGCAATCAGCCCCAGCATTTT; CDR3: CASSSRDRGTISSNQPQHF
D: TRBD1; size: once; V: TRBV5-1; length: 14; J: TRBJ1-1; DNA: TGCGCCAGCAGCTGGAGGGACAGCAGCACTGAAGCTTTCTTT; CDR3: CASSWRDSSTEAFF
D: TRBD1; size: -; V: TRBV5-1; length: 14; J: TRBJ1-1; DNA: TGCGCCAGCAGCCAGACAGGGGGCCTCACTGAAGCTTTCTTT; CDR3: CASSQTGGLTEAFF
D: -; size: -; V: TRBV28; length: 16; J: TRBJ1-3; DNA: TGTGCCAGCAGTCTCCCAACAGGGAGATCTGGAAACACCATATATTTT; CDR3: CASSLPTGRSGNTIYF
D: -; size: -; V: TRBV6-1; length: 14; J: TRBJ1-1; DNA: TGTGCCAGCAGTGAAGCCAGGGAGGGCACTGAAGCTTTCTTT; CDR3: CASSEAREGTEAFF
D: TRBD1; size: -; V: TRBV7-8; length: 15; J: TRBJ1-3; DNA: TGTGCCAGCAGCTTAGGCAGGGGGACGGGAAACACCATATATTTT; CDR3: CASSLGRGTGNTIYF
D: TRBD2; size: -; V: TRBV3-1/TRBV3-2; length: 16; J: TRBJ2-1; DNA: TGTGCCAGCAGCCCGCGGACTAGCGGGGGATACAATGAGCAGTTCTTC; CDR3: CASSPRTSGGYNEQFF
D: -; size: -; V: TRBV28; length: 13; J: TRBJ2-3; DNA: TGTGCCAGCATCGGCCCCTCGGGAGATACGCAGTATTTT; CDR3: CASIGPSGDTQYF
D: TRBD2; size: -; V: TRBV3-1/TRBV3-2; length: 16; J: TRBJ2-7; DNA: TGTGCCAGCAGCCAAGATCTGGCGGGAGGGTCTTCCGAGCAGTACTTC; CDR3: CASSQDLAGGSSEQYF
D: -; size: -; V: TRBV5-1; length: 14; J: TRBJ2-7; DNA: TGCGCCAGCAGCAACCCGACGGGACACTACGAGCAGTACTTC; CDR3: CASSNPTGHYEQYF
D: -; size: -; V: TRBV5-1; length: 16; J: TRBJ1-6; DNA: TGCGCCAGCAGCTTGGTGGCAGCTCGCTATAATTCACCCCTCCACTTT; CDR3: CASSLVAARYNSPLHF
D: -; size: -; V: TRBV4-1; length: 13; J: TRBJ1-4; DNA: TGCGCCAGCAGCCAAGGCAGATATGAAAAACTGTTTTTT; CDR3: CASSQGRYEKLFF
D: -; size: -; V: TRBV2; length: 15; J: TRBJ1-3; DNA: TGTGCCAGCAGTGTTGAGCGGATCTCTGGAAACACCATATATTTT; CDR3: CASSVERISGNTIYF
D: TRBD1; size: -; V: TRBV7-9; length: 14; J: TRBJ1-5; DNA: TGTGCCAGCAGCAATGACAGGGGGCCGGAGCCCCAGCATTTT; CDR3: CASSNDRGPEPQHF
D: TRBD2; size: -; V: TRBV11-2; length: 18; J: TRBJ2-2; DNA: TGTGCCAGCACCCCCCGGGGAGGGCTAGCGGGAGGTCCCGGGGAGCTGTTTTTT; CDR3: CASTPRGGLAGGPGELFF